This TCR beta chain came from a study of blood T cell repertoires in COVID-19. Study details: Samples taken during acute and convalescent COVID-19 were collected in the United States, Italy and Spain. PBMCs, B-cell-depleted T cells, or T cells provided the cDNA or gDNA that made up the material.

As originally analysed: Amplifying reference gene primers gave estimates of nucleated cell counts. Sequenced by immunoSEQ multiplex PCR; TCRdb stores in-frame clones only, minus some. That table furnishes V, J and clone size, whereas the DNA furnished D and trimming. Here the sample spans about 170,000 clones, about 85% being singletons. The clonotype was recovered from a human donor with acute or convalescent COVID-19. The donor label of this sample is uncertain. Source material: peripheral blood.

CDR3 amino acids: CASSPQPSPGQGPYGYTF. The CDR3 DNA follows: TGTGCCAGTAGTCCCCAACCGAGCCCGGGACAGGGACCCTATGGCTACACCTTC. The V gene is TRBV19, the J gene TRBJ1-2, with TRBD1 matching over 9 bases. Germline V gene sequence: CDR1 LNHDA, CDR2 SQIVND (reference sequence). Trimming cost V 5 bases and J 4 bases; bases outside gene matches: 17. This CDR3 contains 18 residues. The full variable domain, with the rest looked up from reference TRBV19 and TRBJ1-2, is DGGITQSPKYLFRKEGQNVTLSCEQNLNHDAMYWYRQDPGQGLRLIYYSQIVNDFQKGDIAEGYSVSREKKESFPLTVTSAQKNPTAFYLCASSPQPSPGQGPYGYTFGSGTRLTVV.